This T cell receptor beta chain originates from a study of blood T cells in healthy people across ages. Study findings and constraints: Using unsorted PBMCs precluded a conclusive naive versus antigen-experienced comparison.

V was trimmed by 2 bases and J by 10 bases, leaving 14 bases between them. Looked up from germline, CDR1 is MNHEY and CDR2 is SVGAGI. This CDR3 contains 14 residues. The authors ran a second PCR of 7 to 11 cycles using a sample-barcoded 5' primer and a J-beta primer mix. TCRdb itself ran the 5' RACE reads through MiXCR, one entry per CDR3 protein. The profile shows 1.5 million to 2 million distinct CDR3 sequences, approximately 30% of them singletons. There are a few counts of this clonotype. The target antigen is unknown. Sequenced: blood. The chain employs TRBV6-5 and TRBJ2-2; the D is unclear. The sequence was obtained from a woman in her 30s in good health. The CDR3 region is CASSYRQPNVELFF. The CDR3 nucleotides are TGTGCCAGCAGTTACAGACAACCGAACGTGGAGCTGTTTTTT.